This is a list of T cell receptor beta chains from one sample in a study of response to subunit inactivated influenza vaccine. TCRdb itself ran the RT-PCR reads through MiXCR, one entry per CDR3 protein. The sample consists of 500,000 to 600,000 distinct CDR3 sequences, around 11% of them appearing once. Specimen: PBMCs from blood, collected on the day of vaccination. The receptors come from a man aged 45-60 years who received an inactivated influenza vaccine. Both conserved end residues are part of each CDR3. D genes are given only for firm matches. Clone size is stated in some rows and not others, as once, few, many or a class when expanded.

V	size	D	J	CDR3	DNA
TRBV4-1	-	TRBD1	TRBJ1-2	CASSQMGQGAFGYTF	TGCGCCAGCAGCCAGATGGGACAGGGGGCGTTCGGCTACACCTTC
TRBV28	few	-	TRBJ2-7	CASRGWSTGEQYF	TGTGCCAGCAGGGGTTGGTCCACGGGTGAGCAGTACTTC
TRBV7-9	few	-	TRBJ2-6	CASRDNSGANVLTF	TGTGCCAGCCGCGACAACTCTGGGGCCAACGTCCTGACTTTC
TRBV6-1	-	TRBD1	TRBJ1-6	CASNRRGLESPLHF	TGTGCCTCGAACAGGAGGGGGCTCGAATCACCCCTCCACTTT
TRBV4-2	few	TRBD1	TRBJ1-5	CASSQEGQGFHQPQHF	TGTGCCAGCAGCCAAGAAGGACAGGGGTTCCATCAGCCCCAGCATTTT
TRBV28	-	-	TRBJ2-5	CASSSRWSQYF	TGTGCCAGCAGTTCTCGGTGGTCCCAGTACTTC
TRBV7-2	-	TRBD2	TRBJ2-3	CASSRSGGPNEFTDTQYF	TGTGCCAGCAGCCGTAGCGGGGGGCCCAACGAGTTCACAGATACGCAGTATTTT
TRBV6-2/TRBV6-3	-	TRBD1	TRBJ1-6	CASSDTPGQGAKLLHF	TGTGCCAGCAGCGATACCCCGGGACAGGGGGCTAAGCTCCTCCACTTT
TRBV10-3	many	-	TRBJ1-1	CAIMSQTNTEAFF	TGTGCCATCATGTCACAGACGAACACTGAAGCTTTCTTT
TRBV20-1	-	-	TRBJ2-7	CSATPPPTYEQYF	TGCAGTGCAACGCCTCCTCCGACCTACGAGCAGTACTTC
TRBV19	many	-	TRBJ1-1	CASSVGQPNTEAFF	TGTGCCAGTAGTGTCGGACAGCCGAACACTGAAGCTTTCTTT
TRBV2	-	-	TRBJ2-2	CASRLEGKNTGELFF	TGTGCCAGCAGACTAGAGGGGAAGAACACCGGGGAGCTGTTTTTT
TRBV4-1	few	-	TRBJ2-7	CASSQENRGIGGSYEQYF	TGCGCCAGCAGCCAGGAGAATAGAGGGATCGGCGGCTCCTACGAGCAGTACTTC
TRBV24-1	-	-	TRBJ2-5	CATSDAGWIQTQYF	TGTGCCACCAGTGATGCAGGGTGGATTCAGACCCAGTACTTC
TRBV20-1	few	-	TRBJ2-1	CSAPSVRGLDEQFF	TGCAGTGCTCCGTCCGTCCGGGGTCTAGATGAGCAGTTCTTC
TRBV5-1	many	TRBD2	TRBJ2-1	CASSLASSGASYNEQFF	TGCGCCAGCAGCTTGGCTTCTAGCGGGGCGTCCTACAATGAGCAGTTCTTC
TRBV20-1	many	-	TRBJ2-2	CSARGSGELFF	TGCAGTGCTCGAGGATCCGGGGAGCTGTTTTTT
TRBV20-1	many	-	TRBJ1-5	CSARGSFASNQPQHF	TGCAGTGCTAGGGGTTCATTTGCCTCCAATCAGCCCCAGCATTTT
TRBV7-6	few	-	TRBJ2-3	CASSLGDIPTDTQYF	TGTGCCAGCAGCTTAGGGGACATACCCACAGATACGCAGTATTTT
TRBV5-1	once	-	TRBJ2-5	CASGPGRGRETQYF	TGCGCCAGCGGCCCCGGAAGGGGGAGAGAGACCCAGTACTTT
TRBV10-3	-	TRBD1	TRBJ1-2	CAISEPGWDRGAYGYTF	TGTGCCATCAGTGAGCCGGGATGGGACAGGGGCGCCTATGGCTACACCTTC
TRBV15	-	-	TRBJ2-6	CATSPPPNSGANVLTF	TGTGCCACCAGCCCCCCCCCTAACTCTGGGGCCAACGTCCTGACTTTC
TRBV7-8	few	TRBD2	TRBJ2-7	CASSFRTSGDLYEQYF	TGTGCCAGCAGCTTTCGGACTAGCGGGGACCTCTACGAGCAGTACTTC
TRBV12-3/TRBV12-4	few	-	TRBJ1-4	CASSAAFAKLFF	TGTGCCAGCAGTGCAGCGTTTGCAAAACTGTTTTTT
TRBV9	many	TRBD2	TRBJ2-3	CASSVELAGFTDTQYF	TGTGCCAGCAGCGTAGAACTAGCGGGATTCACAGATACGCAGTATTTT
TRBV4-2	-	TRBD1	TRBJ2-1	CASSLIVRQGFIHEQFF	TGTGCCAGCAGCCTAATAGTTCGACAGGGGTTTATCCATGAGCAGTTCTTC
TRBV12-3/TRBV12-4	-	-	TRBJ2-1	CASSRGANNNEQFF	TGTGCCAGCAGTCGGGGGGCCAACAACAATGAGCAGTTCTTC
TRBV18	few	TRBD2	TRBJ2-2	CASSPPNSGIGANTGELFF	TGTGCCAGCTCACCACCGAATAGCGGGATAGGTGCGAACACCGGGGAGCTGTTTTTT
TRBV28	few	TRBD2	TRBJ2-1	CASGRGLAGEQFF	TGTGCCAGCGGACGTGGACTAGCGGGGGAGCAGTTCTTC
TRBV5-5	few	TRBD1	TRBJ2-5	CASSPLGQGLETQYF	TGTGCCAGCAGCCCGCTGGGACAGGGGCTCGAGACCCAGTACTTC
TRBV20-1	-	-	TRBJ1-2	CSARVLGNYGYTF	TGCAGTGCTAGAGTTCTGGGGAACTATGGCTACACCTTC
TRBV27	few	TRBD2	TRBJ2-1	CASSKLPGLAPNEQFF	TGTGCCAGCAGCAAACTGCCTGGACTAGCGCCGAATGAGCAGTTCTTC
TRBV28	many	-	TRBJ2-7	CASSLSLTGTYEQYF	TGTGCCAGCAGTTTATCGCTTACAGGGACCTACGAGCAGTACTTC